This TCR beta chain stems from a study of tumor and adjacent non-tumor tissue in lung cancer. At the level of the study: The patients, roughly eleven men and about 5 women, were roughly 30 to 80 with stage I to III disease.

This sample's RNA came from whole unsorted tissue. More than 3 cm separated this lung sample from the edge of the tumor. Study-level results: Patients with more diverse tumor TCRs had worse survival. Significantly higher TCR diversity was found in tumor than normal lung. Tumor repertoires had a smaller top 100 clone share than normal lung.

On this clonotype: The antigen is unknown.

A modified ARM-PCR protocol with three rounds of nested PCR amplified TCRbeta. Using its own MiXCR run on the multiplex PCR reads, TCRdb lists one record per CDR3 protein. The repertoire holds under 95,000 distinct CDR3 sequences, with roughly 80% as singletons. The sample consisted of distant non-tumor lung tissue. This clonotype originated in a man in his sixties with non-small cell lung cancer.

CDR3 DNA: TGTGCCAGCAGCCAAGAATCGTCGGCTAGAGGTAGGGCCTGTCTGTTCTTC. This translates into CASSQESSARGRACLFF. This chain connects TRBV4-2 to TRBJ2-1; unclear D gene. The V and J ends lost 0 bases and 15 bases respectively, with 27 bases between them. The CDR3 is made up of 17 amino acids. Germline lookup yields CDR1 LGHNA and CDR2 YNFKEQ.